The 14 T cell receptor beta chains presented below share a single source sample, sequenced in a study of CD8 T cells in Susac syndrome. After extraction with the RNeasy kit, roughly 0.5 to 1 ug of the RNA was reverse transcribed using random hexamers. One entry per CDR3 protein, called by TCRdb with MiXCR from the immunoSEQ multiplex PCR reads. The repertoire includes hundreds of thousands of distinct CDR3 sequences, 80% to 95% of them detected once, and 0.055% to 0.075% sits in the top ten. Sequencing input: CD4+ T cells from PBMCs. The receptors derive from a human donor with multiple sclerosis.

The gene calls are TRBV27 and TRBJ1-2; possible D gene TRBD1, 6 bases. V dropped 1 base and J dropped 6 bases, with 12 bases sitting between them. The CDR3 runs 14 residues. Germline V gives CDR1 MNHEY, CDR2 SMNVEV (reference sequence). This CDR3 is CASSLLSTGNGYTF. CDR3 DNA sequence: TGTGCCAGCAGTTTATTGAGTACAGGGAATGGCTACACCTTC.

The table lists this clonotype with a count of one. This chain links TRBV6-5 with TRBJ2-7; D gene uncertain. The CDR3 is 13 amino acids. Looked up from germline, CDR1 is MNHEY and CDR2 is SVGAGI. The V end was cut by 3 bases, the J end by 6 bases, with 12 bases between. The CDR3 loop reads CASSYTSRSEQYV. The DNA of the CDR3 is TGTGCCAGCAGTTATACGTCGAGGTCCGAGCAGTACGTC.

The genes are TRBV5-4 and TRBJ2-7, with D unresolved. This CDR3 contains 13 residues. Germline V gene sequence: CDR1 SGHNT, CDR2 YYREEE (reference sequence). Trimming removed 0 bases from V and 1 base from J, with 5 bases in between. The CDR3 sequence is CASSLDGSYEQYF. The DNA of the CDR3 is TGTGCCAGCAGCTTGGACGGATCCTACGAGCAGTACTTC.

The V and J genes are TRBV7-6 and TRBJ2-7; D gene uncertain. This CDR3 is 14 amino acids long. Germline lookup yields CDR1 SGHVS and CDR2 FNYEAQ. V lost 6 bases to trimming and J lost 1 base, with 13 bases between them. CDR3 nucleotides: TGTGCCAGCAGTTATACACCACGTTCCTACGAGCAGTACTTC. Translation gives CASSYTPRSYEQYF.

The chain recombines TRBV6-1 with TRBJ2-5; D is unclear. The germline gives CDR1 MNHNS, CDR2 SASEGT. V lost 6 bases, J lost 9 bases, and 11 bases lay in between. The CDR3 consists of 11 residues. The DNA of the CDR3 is TGTGCCAGCAGCACCGTAGGTCCCCAGTACTTC. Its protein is CASSTVGPQYF.

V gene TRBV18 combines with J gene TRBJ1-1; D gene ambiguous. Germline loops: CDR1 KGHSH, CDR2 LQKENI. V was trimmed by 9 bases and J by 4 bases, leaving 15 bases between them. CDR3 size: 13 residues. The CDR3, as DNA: TGTGCCAGTTTAGGGAAGGTTACCACTGAAGCTTTCTTT. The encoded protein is CASLGKVTTEAFF.

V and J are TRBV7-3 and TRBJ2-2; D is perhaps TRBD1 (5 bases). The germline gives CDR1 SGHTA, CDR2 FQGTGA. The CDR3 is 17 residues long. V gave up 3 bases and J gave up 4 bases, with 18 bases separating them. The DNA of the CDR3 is TGTGCCAGCAGCTTGCTACCCGTTACAGGCGGCACCGGGGAGCTGTTTTTT. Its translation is CASSLLPVTGGTGELFF.

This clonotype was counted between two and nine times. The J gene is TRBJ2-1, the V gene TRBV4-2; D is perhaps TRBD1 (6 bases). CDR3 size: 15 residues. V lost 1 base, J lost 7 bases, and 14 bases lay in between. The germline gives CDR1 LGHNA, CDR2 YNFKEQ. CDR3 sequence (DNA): TGTGCCAGCAGCCAAGTCAAGGACAGAGGGAATGAGCAGTTCTTC. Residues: CASSQVKDRGNEQFF.

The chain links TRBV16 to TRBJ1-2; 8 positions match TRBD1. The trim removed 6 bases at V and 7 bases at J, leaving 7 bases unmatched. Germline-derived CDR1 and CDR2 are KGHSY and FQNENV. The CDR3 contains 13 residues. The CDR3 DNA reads TGTGCCAGCAGAGAACAGGGGGACGGTGGCTACACCTTC. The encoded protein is CASREQGDGGYTF.

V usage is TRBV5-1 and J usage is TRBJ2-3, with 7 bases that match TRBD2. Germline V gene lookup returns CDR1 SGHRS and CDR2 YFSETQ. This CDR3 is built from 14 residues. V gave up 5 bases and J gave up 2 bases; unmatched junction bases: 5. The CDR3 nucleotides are TGCGCCAGCAGGCTGACTAGCTCCACAGATACGCAGTATTTT. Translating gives CASRLTSSTDTQYF. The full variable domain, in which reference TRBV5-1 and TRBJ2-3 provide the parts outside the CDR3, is KAGVTQTPRYLIKTRGQQVTLSCSPISGHRSVSWYQQTPGQGLQFLFEYFSETQRNKGNFPGRFSGRQFSNSRSEMNVSTLELGDSALYLCASRLTSSTDTQYFGPGTRLTVL.

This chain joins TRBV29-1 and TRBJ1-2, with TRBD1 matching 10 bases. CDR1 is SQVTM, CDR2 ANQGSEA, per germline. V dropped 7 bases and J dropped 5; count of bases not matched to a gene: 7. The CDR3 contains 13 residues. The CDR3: CSAKTGGSYGYTF. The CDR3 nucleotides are TGCAGCGCCAAGACAGGGGGCAGTTATGGCTACACCTTC.

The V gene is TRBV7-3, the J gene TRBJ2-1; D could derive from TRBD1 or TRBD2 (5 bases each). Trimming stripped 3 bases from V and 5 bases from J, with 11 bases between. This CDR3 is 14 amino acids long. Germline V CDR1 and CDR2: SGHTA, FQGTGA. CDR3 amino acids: CASSFGTEDNEQFF. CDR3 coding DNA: TGTGCCAGCAGCTTTGGGACGGAAGACAATGAGCAGTTCTTC.

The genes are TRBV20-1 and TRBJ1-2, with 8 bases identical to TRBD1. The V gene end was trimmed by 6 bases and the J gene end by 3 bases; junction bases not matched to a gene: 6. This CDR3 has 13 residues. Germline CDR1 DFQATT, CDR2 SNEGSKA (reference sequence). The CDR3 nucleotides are TGCAGTGCAGCACAGGGGGGATACTATGGCTACACCTTC. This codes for CSAAQGGYYGYTF.

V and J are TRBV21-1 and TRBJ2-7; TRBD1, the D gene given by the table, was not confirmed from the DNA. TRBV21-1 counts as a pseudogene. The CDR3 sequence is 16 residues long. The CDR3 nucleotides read TGTGCCAGCAGCAAATGGTCGGACAGGGGAAGACACGAGCAGTACGTC. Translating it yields CASSKWSDRGRHEQYV.